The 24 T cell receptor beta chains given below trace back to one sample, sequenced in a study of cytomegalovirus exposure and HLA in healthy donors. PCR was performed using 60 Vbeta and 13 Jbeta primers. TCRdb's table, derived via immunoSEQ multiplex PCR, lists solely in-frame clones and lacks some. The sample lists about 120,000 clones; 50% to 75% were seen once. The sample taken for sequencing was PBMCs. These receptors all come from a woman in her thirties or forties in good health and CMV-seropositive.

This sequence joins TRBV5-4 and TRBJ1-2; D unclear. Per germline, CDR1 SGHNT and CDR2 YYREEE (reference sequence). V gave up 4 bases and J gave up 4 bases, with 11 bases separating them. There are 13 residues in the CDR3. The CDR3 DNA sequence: TGTGCCAGCAGCCCGGAGAACTCCTATGGCTACACCTTC. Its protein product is CASSPENSYGYTF.

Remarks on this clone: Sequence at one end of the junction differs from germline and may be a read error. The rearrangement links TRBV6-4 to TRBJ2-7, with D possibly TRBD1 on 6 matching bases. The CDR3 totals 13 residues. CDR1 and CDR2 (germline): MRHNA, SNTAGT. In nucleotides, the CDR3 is TGTGTCAGCAGTGAAGGACAGAGATACGAGCAGTACTTC. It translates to CVSSEGQRYEQYF.

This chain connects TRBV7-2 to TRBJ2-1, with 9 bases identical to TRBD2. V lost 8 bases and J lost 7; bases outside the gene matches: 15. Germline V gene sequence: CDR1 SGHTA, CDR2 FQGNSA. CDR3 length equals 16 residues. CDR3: CASLQMAGGPGNEQFF. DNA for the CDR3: TGTGCCAGCCTCCAAATGGCGGGAGGGCCGGGTAATGAGCAGTTCTTC.

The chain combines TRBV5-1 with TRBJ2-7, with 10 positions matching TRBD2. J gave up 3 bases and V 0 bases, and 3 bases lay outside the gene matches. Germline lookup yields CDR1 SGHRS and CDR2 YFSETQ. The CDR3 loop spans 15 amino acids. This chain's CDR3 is CASSLELAGNYEQYF. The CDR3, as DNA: TGCGCCAGCAGCTTGGAACTAGCGGGGAACTACGAGCAGTACTTC.

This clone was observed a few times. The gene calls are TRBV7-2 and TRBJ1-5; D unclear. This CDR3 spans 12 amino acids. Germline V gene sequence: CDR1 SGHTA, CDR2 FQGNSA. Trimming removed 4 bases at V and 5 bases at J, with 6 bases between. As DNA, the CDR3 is TGTGCCAGCAGCTCCCCTTATCAGCCCCAGCATTTT. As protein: CASSSPYQPQHF. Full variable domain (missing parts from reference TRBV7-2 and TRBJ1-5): GAGVSQSPSNKVTEKGKDVELRCDPISGHTALYWYRQSLGQGLEFLIYFQGNSAPDKSGLPSDRFSAERTGGSVSTLTIQRTQQEDSAVYLCASSSPYQPQHFGDGTRLSIL.

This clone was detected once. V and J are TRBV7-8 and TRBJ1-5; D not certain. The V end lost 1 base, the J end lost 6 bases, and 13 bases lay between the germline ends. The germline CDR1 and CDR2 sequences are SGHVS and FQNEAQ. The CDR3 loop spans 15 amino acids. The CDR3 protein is CASSLERGSGQPQHF. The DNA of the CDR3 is TGTGCCAGCAGCTTAGAACGCGGGTCCGGTCAGCCCCAGCATTTT.

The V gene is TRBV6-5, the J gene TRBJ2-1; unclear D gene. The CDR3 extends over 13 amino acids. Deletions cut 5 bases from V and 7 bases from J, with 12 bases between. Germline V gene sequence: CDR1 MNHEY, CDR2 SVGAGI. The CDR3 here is CASSEKMENEQFF. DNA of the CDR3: TGTGCCAGCAGTGAGAAGATGGAGAATGAGCAGTTCTTC.

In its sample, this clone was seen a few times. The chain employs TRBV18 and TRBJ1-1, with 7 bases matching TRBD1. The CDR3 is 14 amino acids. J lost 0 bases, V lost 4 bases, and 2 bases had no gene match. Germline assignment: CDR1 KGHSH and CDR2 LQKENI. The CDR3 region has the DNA TGTGCCAGCTCACGGGGACAGCTGAACACTGAAGCTTTCTTT. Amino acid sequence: CASSRGQLNTEAFF.

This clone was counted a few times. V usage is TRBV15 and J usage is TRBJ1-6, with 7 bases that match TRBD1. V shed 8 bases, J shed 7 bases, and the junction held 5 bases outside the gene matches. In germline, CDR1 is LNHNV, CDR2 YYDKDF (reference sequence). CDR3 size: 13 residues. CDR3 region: CATGTGDNSPLHF. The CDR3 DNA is TGTGCCACCGGAACAGGGGACAATTCACCCCTCCACTTT.

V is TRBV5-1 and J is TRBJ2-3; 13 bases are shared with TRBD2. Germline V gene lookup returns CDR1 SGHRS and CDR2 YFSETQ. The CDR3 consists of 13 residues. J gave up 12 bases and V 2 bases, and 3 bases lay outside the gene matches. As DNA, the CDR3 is TGCGCCAGCAGCTTACTGGGACTAGCGGGACAGTATTTT. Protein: CASSLLGLAGQYF.

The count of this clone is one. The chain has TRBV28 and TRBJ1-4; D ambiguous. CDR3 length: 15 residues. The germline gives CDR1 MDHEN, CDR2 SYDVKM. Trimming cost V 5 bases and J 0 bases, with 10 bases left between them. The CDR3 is CASSGRDATNEKLFF. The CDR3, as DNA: TGTGCCAGCAGTGGCCGGGATGCAACTAATGAAAAACTGTTTTTT.

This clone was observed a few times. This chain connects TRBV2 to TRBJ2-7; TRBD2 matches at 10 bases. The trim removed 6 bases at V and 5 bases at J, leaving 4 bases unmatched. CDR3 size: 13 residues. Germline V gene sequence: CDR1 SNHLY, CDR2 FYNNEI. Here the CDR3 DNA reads TGTGCCAGCAGGTCTAGCGGGGGCGACGAGCAGTACTTC. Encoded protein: CASRSSGGDEQYF.

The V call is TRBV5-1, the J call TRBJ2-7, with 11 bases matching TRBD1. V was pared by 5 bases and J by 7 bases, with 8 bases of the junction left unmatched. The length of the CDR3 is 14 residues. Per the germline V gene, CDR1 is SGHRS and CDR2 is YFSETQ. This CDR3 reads CASSFGQGAGEQYF. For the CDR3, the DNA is TGCGCCAGCAGTTTTGGACAGGGGGCTGGGGAGCAGTACTTC.

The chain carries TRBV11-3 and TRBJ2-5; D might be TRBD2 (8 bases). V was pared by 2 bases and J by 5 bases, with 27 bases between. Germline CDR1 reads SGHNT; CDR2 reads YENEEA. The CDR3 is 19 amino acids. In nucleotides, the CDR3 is TGTGCCAGCAGCTTACCAGGGGGTAGCGGGGTCATGAGGGGGGAGACCCAGTACTTC. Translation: CASSLPGGSGVMRGETQYF.

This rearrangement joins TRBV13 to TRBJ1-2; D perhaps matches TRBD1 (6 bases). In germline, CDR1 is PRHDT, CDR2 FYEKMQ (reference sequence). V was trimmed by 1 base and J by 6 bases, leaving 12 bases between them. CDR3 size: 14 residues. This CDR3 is CASSLELGADGYTF. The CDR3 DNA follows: TGTGCCAGCAGCTTAGAATTGGGGGCGGATGGCTACACCTTC.

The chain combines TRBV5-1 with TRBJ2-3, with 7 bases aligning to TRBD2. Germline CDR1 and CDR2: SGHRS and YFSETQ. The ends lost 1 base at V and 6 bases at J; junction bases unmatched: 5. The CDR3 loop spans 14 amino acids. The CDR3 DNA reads TGCGCCAGCAGCTTGCGCGGGGAGGGGGATACGCAGTATTTT. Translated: CASSLRGEGDTQYF.

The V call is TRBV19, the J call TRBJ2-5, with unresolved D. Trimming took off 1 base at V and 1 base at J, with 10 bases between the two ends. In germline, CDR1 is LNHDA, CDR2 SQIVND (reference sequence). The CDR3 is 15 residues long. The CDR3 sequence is CASSIGGTPQETQYF. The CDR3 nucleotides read TGTGCCAGTAGTATAGGCGGAACCCCCCAAGAGACCCAGTACTTC.

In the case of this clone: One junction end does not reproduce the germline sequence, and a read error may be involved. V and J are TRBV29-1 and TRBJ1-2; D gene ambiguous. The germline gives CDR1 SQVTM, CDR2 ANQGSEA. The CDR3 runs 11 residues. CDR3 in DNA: TGCAGCGCGGTAGAGGACTATGGCTACCCCTTC. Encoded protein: CSAVEDYGYPF.

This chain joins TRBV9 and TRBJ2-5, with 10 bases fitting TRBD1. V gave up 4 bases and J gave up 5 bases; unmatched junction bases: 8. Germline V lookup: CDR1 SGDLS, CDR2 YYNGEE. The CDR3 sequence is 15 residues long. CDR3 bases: TGTGCCAGCAGCCCAGAAGACAGGGGGCGGGAGACCCAGTACTTC. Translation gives CASSPEDRGRETQYF. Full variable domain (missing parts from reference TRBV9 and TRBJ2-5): DSGVTQTPKHLITATGQRVTLRCSPRSGDLSVYWYQQSLDQGLQFLIQYYNGEERAKGNILERFSAQQFPDLHSELNLSSLELGDSALYFCASSPEDRGRETQYFGPGTRLLVL.

The CDR3 region has the DNA TGTGCCAGCAGCTCACCTCCGGGGACAGGTCTTTTCTCCTACGAGCAGTACTTC. Translation gives CASSSPPGTGLFSYEQYF. The chain recombines TRBV5-6 with TRBJ2-7; 8 positions agree with TRBD1. The CDR3 is 18 amino acids. The V gene's germline CDR1 is SGHDT and CDR2 YYEEEE. With V trimmed by 3 bases and J by 0 bases, 14 bases remained unmatched.

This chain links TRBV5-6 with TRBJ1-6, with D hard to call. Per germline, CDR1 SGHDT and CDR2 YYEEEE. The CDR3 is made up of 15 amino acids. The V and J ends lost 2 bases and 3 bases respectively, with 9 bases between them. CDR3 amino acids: CASSFRSRYNSPLHF. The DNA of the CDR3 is TGTGCCAGCAGCTTCCGAAGCCGCTATAATTCACCCCTCCACTTT. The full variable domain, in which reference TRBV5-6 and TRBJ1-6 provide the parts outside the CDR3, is DAGVTQSPTHLIKTRGQQVTLRCSPKSGHDTVSWYQQALGQGPQFIFQYYEEEERQRGNFPDRFSGHQFPNYSSELNVNALLLGDSALYLCASSFRSRYNSPLHFGNGTRLTVT.

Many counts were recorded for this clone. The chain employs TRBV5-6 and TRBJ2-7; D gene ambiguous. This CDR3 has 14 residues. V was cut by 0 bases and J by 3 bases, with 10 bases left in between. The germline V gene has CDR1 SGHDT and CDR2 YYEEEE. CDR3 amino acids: CASSLGRSLYEQYF. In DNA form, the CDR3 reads TGTGCCAGCAGCTTGGGGCGGAGCCTCTACGAGCAGTACTTC. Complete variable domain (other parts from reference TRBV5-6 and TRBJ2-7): DAGVTQSPTHLIKTRGQQVTLRCSPKSGHDTVSWYQQALGQGPQFIFQYYEEEERQRGNFPDRFSGHQFPNYSSELNVNALLLGDSALYLCASSLGRSLYEQYFGPGTRLTVT.

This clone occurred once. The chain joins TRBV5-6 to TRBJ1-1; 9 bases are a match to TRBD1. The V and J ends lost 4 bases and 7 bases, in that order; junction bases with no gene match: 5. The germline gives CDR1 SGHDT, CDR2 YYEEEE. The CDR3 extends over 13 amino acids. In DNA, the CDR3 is TGTGCCAGCAGCGGGGGACAGGGTCGTGAAGCTTTCTTT. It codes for CASSGGQGREAFF.

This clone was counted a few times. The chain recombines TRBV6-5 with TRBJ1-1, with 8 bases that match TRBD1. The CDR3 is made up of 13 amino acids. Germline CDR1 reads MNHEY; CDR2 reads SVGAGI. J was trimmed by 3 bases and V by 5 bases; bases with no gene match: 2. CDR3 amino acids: CASSGQGYTEAFF. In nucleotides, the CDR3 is TGTGCCAGCAGTGGACAGGGTTACACTGAAGCTTTCTTT.